Below, 27 T cell receptor beta chains from the same sample are listed, as sequenced in a study of T cell repertoires in cytomegalovirus infection. Their specific antigens are unknown. MiXCR, applied by TCRdb to the reads, yields one record per CDR3 protein. The sample lists 650,000 to 900,000 distinct CDR3 sequences, about 33% occurring once. Sequencing was performed on cultured CD8+ T cells from PBMCs, taken from culture after CMV antigen stimulation. The receptor set was obtained from a human donor in good health (CMV status not recorded). Some clones in this sample may be carry-over from other donors' samples.

This clonotype was counted ten times or more. V usage is TRBV4-1 and J usage is TRBJ2-3; a possible D gene is TRBD2 (6 bases). CDR1 is MGHRA, CDR2 YSYEKL, per germline. The CDR3 contains 16 residues. Trimming left V 0 bases short and J 0 bases short, with 10 bases between. In nucleotides, the CDR3 is TGCGCCAGCAGCCAAGAAAGAGGACTAAGCACAGATACGCAGTATTTT. As protein: CASSQERGLSTDTQYF.

The gene calls are TRBV5-1 and TRBJ1-2, with no clear D. With 3 bases removed from V and 3 bases from J, the gap between germline ends came to 18 bases. Looked up from germline, CDR1 is SGHRS and CDR2 is YFSETQ. The CDR3 is 16 residues long. CDR3 protein: CASSWGSVANYYGYTF. DNA for the CDR3: TGCGCCAGCAGCTGGGGATCGGTCGCGAATTACTATGGCTACACCTTC.

In this sample, this clonotype turned up many times. The chain couples TRBV7-9 to TRBJ1-1, with D possibly matching TRBD1 (6 bases). The CDR3 runs 19 residues. Trimming took off 4 bases at V and 0 bases at J, with 24 bases between the two ends. Germline V gene lookup returns CDR1 SEHNR and CDR2 FQNEAQ (reference sequence). CDR3 sequence (DNA): TGTGCCAGCAGCTCCGGGACAAGGGACGGTTGGCGAATGAACACTGAAGCTTTCTTT. Translation gives CASSSGTRDGWRMNTEAFF.

The rearrangement joins TRBV10-3 to TRBJ2-3; D is possibly TRBD2 (5 bases). The CDR3 covers 14 residues. Germline CDR1 is ENHRY and CDR2 is SYGVKD. Between the trimmed V and J ends, which lost 2 bases and 2 bases, there was a span of 8 bases. The CDR3 nucleotides read TGTGCCATCAGTGAGCCGGGGAACACAGATACGCAGTATTTT. Translated: CAISEPGNTDTQYF.

Remarks on this clonotype: A much bigger clone sits one base away, suggesting this may be a read error. In DNA, the CDR3 is TGTGTCAGCAGTTCGCAAGGGGGGGGTCAGCCCCAGCATTTT. Its translation: CVSSSQGGGQPQHF. The chain recombines TRBV7-3 with TRBJ1-5; tentatively, D is TRBD1 (6 bases). From germline, CDR1 is SGHTA and CDR2 FQGTGA. The length of the CDR3 is 14 residues.

This chain joins TRBV6-1 and TRBJ2-7; D unclear. This CDR3 is 14 amino acids long. CDR1 is MNHNS, CDR2 SASEGT, per germline. V lost 2 bases and J 4 bases, leaving 12 bases between the germline ends. The CDR3 is CASSESMGRYEQYV. CDR3 nucleotide sequence: TGTGCCAGCAGTGAAAGTATGGGCAGATACGAGCAGTACGTC.

This clonotype was detected only a few times. This chain links TRBV27 with TRBJ2-1; D remains ambiguous. Trimming shortened V by 5 bases and J by 3 bases, and 8 bases separated the two germline ends. The V gene's germline CDR1 is MNHEY and CDR2 SMNVEV (reference sequence). CDR3 length: 13 amino acids. CDR3 in amino acids: CASSRTLYNEQFF. CDR3 in DNA: TGTGCCAGCAGTCGAACACTCTACAATGAGCAGTTCTTC.

This clonotype was detected many times. The rearrangement links TRBV7-6 to TRBJ2-4, with D unclear. This CDR3 comprises 17 residues. Germline CDR1 SGHVS, CDR2 FNYEAQ. V lost 5 bases to trimming and J lost 7 bases, with 24 bases between them. The CDR3 sequence is CASSPRSYQAQNNIQYF. DNA for the CDR3: TGTGCCAGCAGCCCAAGGTCCTATCAAGCCCAAAATAACATTCAGTACTTC.

The chain couples TRBV4-3 to TRBJ2-5, with D perhaps being TRBD1 or TRBD2 (5 bases each). Germline values: CDR1 LGHNA, CDR2 YSLEER. V lost 0 bases, J lost 4 bases, and 12 bases lay in between. The CDR3 length is 15 residues. For the CDR3, the DNA is TGCGCCAGCAGCCAAGATCATCGTGGGGGAGAGACCCAGTACTTC. It specifies CASSQDHRGGETQYF.

This clonotype was found many times. The rearrangement joins TRBV6-1 to TRBJ1-1, with 8 bases lining up with TRBD1. The length of the CDR3 is 14 residues. J lost 0 bases, V lost 8 bases, and 5 bases had no gene match. From germline, CDR1 is MNHNS and CDR2 SASEGT. Here the CDR3 reads CASSRTGMNTEAFF. The DNA of the CDR3 is TGTGCCAGCTCCCGGACAGGGATGAACACTGAAGCTTTCTTT.

This chain uses TRBV29-1 with TRBJ2-2; D is unclear. CDR3 length equals 11 residues. V gave up 2 bases and J gave up 6 bases, with 4 bases separating them. Germline V gene sequence: CDR1 SQVTM, CDR2 ANQGSEA. The CDR3 spells CSVERSGELFF. In nucleotides, the CDR3 is TGCAGCGTTGAAAGGTCCGGGGAGCTGTTTTTT.

The chain combines TRBV12-3 or TRBV12-4 with TRBJ2-1, with D hard to call. V lost 3 bases and J lost 4, with 10 bases in between. The CDR3 is made up of 14 amino acids. The CDR3 protein is CASSFREPYNEQFF. In DNA, the CDR3 is TGTGCCAGCAGTTTCAGAGAGCCGTACAATGAGCAGTTCTTC.

Details on this clonotype: This may be a read error: a much more frequent sequence differs by one nucleotide. The chain joins TRBV12-3 or TRBV12-4 to TRBJ1-2; 7 bases map to TRBD1. Losses at the gene ends were 6 bases for V and 3 bases for J; bases not matched to a gene: 10. This CDR3 region has 15 residues. In DNA, the CDR3 is TGTGCCAGCAGCTCGGGACAGCCTAGGGACTATGGCTACACCTTC. Translated: CASSSGQPRDYGYTF.

The chain combines TRBV6-6 with TRBJ1-5; the D is unclear. Germline CDR1 is MNHNY and CDR2 is SVGAGI (reference sequence). This CDR3 has 14 residues. The V and J ends lost 8 bases and 7 bases respectively, with 18 bases between them. The CDR3 region has the DNA TGTGCCAGCGGCTGGGAGGGTAGTTGGCAGCCCCAGCATTTT. Translated: CASGWEGSWQPQHF.

The V and J genes are TRBV29-1 and TRBJ1-2; D is uncertain. V shed 1 base and J shed 7 bases, with 7 bases lying between them. This CDR3 has 11 residues. Germline V gene lookup returns CDR1 SQVTM and CDR2 ANQGSEA. The CDR3 here is CSVEVGGGYTF. The DNA for the CDR3 is TGCAGCGTTGAAGTTGGAGGTGGCTACACCTTC.

Worth noting for this clonotype: The conserved closing phenylalanine or tryptophan is absent in this CDR3, likely reflecting a read error. The rearrangement joins TRBV7-2 to TRBJ2-1; perhaps TRBD2 as D (6 bases). V shed 1 base and J shed 2 bases, with 9 bases lying between them. This CDR3 is 15 amino acids long. Looked up from germline, CDR1 is SGHTA and CDR2 is FQGNSA. The CDR3 DNA is TGTGCCAGCAGCTTAGTAGGCGGGGCCTACAATGAGCAGTTCCTC. As protein: CASSLVGGAYNEQFL.

In its sample, this clonotype was seen a few times. The chain is built from TRBV20-1 and TRBJ1-3; TRBD1 agrees at 9 bases. Germline V gives CDR1 DFQATT, CDR2 SNEGSKA (reference sequence). J lost 0 bases, V lost 0 bases, and 9 bases had no gene match. This CDR3 has 18 amino acids. The DNA for the CDR3 is TGCAGTGCTAGAGAGCTAGGACAGGGGATGAACTCTGGAAACACCATATATTTT. It specifies CSARELGQGMNSGNTIYF.

This clonotype was seen a few times. The chain joins TRBV15 to TRBJ2-5, with D tentatively TRBD1 (6 bases). With 1 base removed from V and 1 base from J, the gap between germline ends came to 7 bases. The CDR3 spans 14 residues. Germline V gene sequence: CDR1 LNHNV, CDR2 YYDKDF (reference sequence). Here the CDR3 DNA reads TGTGCCACCAGCAGAGGGACAGCCCAAGAGACCCAGTACTTC. Translation gives CATSRGTAQETQYF.

This clonotype has more than one count but fewer than ten. The DNA of the CDR3 is TGTGCCAGCAGTCTTACCGGGACAGGGGTGTCAAATCAGCCCCAGCATTTT. Protein product: CASSLTGTGVSNQPQHF. The chain recombines TRBV7-2 with TRBJ1-5, with 10 bases lining up with TRBD1. This CDR3 contains 17 residues. The germline gives CDR1 SGHTA, CDR2 FQGNSA. V shed 6 bases, J shed 4 bases, and the junction held 12 bases outside the gene matches. Full variable domain (remainder filled in from reference TRBV7-2 and TRBJ1-5): GAGVSQSPSNKVTEKGKDVELRCDPISGHTALYWYRQSLGQGLEFLIYFQGNSAPDKSGLPSDRFSAERTGGSVSTLTIQRTQQEDSAVYLCASSLTGTGVSNQPQHFGDGTRLSIL.

The chain is built from TRBV12-3 or TRBV12-4 and TRBJ1-2; TRBD1 aligns across 8 bases. The trim removed 7 bases at V and 3 bases at J, leaving 10 bases unmatched. This CDR3 region has 15 residues. CDR3 in amino acids: CASTFSQGAYYGYTF. Written as DNA, the CDR3 is TGTGCCAGCACTTTCTCTCAGGGGGCTTACTATGGCTACACCTTC.

This clonotype was counted many times. The rearrangement joins TRBV7-2 to TRBJ1-1; D gene ambiguous. This CDR3 is built from 13 residues. Germline V CDR1 and CDR2: SGHTA, FQGNSA. V shed 1 base and J shed 2 bases, with 5 bases lying between them. CDR3 bases: TGTGCCAGCAGCTTAGTCAAAAACACTGAAGCTTTCTTT. Protein sequence: CASSLVKNTEAFF.

This clonotype was counted many times. It is unclear where the CDR3 begins or ends on the DNA, so no DNA is shown, and the CDR3 is as TCRdb lists it. This chain uses TRBV7-5 with TRBJ2-7; the table's TRBD1 call for D was not verified on the DNA. TRBV7-5 is classified as a pseudogene. The CDR3 is 21 residues long, counting both termini. CDR3 sequence reads: CISVPEALGDSSWIFLYEQYV.

Regarding this clonotype: Germline and junction disagree at one end, which may indicate a read error. V and J are TRBV7-7 and TRBJ2-5, with a tentative D call TRBD1 (6 bases). CDR3 length: 14 amino acids. The germline V gene encodes CDR1 SSHAT and CDR2 FNYEAQ (reference sequence). In nucleotides, the CDR3 is TGTGCTAGCAGCTTCAACAGGGCGAGTGAGACCCAGTACTTC. Translated: CASSFNRASETQYF.

The rearrangement joins TRBV7-9 to TRBJ2-7, with D perhaps matching TRBD2 (5 bases). This CDR3 has 12 residues. V gave up 3 bases and J gave up 5 bases, with 8 bases separating them. Per the germline V gene, CDR1 is SEHNR and CDR2 is FQNEAQ (reference sequence). CDR3 nucleotides: TGTGCCAGCAGCTTGAACGGGGACGAGCAGTACTTC. Protein product: CASSLNGDEQYF.

The chain carries TRBV7-9 and TRBJ2-7, with D perhaps assigned TRBD1 or TRBD2 (6 bases each). The CDR3 is made up of 14 amino acids. Trimming removed 4 bases from V and 6 bases from J, with 16 bases in between. CDR1 and CDR2 from the germline V gene are SEHNR and FQNEAQ (reference sequence). CDR3 protein: CASSYEGGLGEQYV. The CDR3 region has the DNA TGTGCCAGCAGCTATGAGGGGGGCCTCGGCGAGCAGTACGTC.

The chain uses TRBV7-9 and TRBJ2-5; D is undetermined. There are 15 residues in the CDR3. Per germline, CDR1 SEHNR and CDR2 FQNEAQ (reference sequence). Deletions cut 6 bases from V and 2 bases from J, with 16 bases between. This CDR3 is CASRSRREGQETQYF. The CDR3, as DNA: TGTGCCAGCAGGTCGCGAAGGGAAGGGCAAGAGACCCAGTACTTC.

In its sample, this clonotype was seen a few times. The chain has TRBV4-2 and TRBJ2-1; perhaps TRBD2 as D (6 bases). The CDR3 has 16 residues. Trimming shortened V by 3 bases and J by 8 bases, and 20 bases separated the two germline ends. CDR1 LGHNA and CDR2 YNFKEQ come from the germline V gene. As DNA, the CDR3 is TGTGCCAGCAGCCAGAATCTGGGGACTTGGAGGGATGAGCAGTTCTTC. Translating it yields CASSQNLGTWRDEQFF.